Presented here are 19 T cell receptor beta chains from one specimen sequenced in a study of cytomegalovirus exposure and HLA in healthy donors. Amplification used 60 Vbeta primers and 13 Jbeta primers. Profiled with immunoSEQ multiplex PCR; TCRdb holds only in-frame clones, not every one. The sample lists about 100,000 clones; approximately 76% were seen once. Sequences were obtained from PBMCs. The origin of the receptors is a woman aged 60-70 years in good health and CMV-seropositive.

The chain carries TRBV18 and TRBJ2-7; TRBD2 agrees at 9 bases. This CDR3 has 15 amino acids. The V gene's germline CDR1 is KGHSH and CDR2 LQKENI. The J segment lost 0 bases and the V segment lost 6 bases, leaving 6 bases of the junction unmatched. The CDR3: CASSQLAGLSYEQYF. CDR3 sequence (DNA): TGTGCCAGCTCCCAACTAGCGGGTCTCTCCTACGAGCAGTACTTC.

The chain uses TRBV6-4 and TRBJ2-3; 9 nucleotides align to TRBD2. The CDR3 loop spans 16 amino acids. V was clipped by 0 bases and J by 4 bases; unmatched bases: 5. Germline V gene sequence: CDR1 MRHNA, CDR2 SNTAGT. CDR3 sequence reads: CASSDSPTSGSDTQYF. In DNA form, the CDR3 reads TGTGCCAGCAGTGACTCCCCGACTAGCGGCTCAGATACGCAGTATTTT.

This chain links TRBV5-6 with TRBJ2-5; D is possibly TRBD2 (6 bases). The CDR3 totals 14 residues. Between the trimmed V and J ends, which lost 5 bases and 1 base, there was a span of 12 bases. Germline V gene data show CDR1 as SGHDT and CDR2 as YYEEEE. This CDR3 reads CASREERVQETQYF. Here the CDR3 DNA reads TGTGCCAGCAGGGAGGAGCGGGTCCAAGAGACCCAGTACTTC.

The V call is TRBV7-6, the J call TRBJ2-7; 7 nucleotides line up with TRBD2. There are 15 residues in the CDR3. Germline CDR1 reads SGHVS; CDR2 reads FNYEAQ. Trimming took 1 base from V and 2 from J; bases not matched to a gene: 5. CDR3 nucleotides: TGTGCCAGCAGCTTAGGGCGGGGGTTAGCCTACGAGCAGTACTTC. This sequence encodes CASSLGRGLAYEQYF.

CDR3 nucleotides: TGCGCCAGCAGTGAGAAACAGGGGCAGCCCCAGCATTTT. Translating gives CASSEKQGQPQHF. V usage is TRBV10-1 and J usage is TRBJ1-5; 7 positions agree with TRBD1. Trimming removed 2 bases from V and 7 bases from J; junction bases left unmatched: 2. CDR1 and CDR2 (germline): WNHNN, SYGVQD (reference sequence). The CDR3 runs 13 residues.

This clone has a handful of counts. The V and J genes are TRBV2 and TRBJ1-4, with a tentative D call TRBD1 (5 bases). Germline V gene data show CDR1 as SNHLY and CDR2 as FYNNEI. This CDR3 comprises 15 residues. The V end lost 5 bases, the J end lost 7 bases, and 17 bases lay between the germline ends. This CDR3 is CASSPDSGFGEKLFF. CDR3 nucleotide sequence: TGTGCCAGCAGTCCTGACTCAGGGTTCGGTGAAAAACTGTTTTTT.

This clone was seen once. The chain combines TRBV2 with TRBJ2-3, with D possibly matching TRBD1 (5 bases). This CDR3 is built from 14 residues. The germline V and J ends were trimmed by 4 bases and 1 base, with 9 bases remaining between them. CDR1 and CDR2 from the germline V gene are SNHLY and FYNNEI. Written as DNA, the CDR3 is TGTGCCAGCAGTGTCGGCAGGGGCACAGATACGCAGTATTTT. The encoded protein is CASSVGRGTDTQYF.

As DNA, the CDR3 is TGTGCCCTGAGCGGGAGGCACAATGAGCAGTTCTTC. It encodes CALSGRHNEQFF. The J gene is TRBJ2-1, the V gene TRBV30; 9 nucleotides line up with TRBD2. The germline V gene encodes CDR1 GTSNPN and CDR2 SVGIG (reference sequence). This CDR3 has 12 amino acids. V lost 8 bases to trimming and J lost 5 bases; unmatched junction nucleotides: 4.

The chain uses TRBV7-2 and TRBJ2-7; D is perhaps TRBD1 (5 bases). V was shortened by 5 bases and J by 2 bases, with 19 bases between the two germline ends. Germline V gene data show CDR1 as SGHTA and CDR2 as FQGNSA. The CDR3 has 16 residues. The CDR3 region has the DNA TGTGCCAGCAGCGAGAGAGGTCAGGGCCTGACCTACGAGCAGTACTTC. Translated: CASSERGQGLTYEQYF. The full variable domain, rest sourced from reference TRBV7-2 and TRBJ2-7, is GAGVSQSPSNKVTEKGKDVELRCDPISGHTALYWYRQSLGQGLEFLIYFQGNSAPDKSGLPSDRFSAERTGGSVSTLTIQRTQQEDSAVYLCASSERGQGLTYEQYFGPGTRLTVT.

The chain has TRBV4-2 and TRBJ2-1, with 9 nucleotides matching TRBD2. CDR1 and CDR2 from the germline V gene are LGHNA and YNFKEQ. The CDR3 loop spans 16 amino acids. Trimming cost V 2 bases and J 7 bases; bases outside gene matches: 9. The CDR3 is CASSQPLAGALNEQFF. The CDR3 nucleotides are TGTGCCAGCAGCCAACCGTTAGCGGGAGCCTTGAATGAGCAGTTCTTC.

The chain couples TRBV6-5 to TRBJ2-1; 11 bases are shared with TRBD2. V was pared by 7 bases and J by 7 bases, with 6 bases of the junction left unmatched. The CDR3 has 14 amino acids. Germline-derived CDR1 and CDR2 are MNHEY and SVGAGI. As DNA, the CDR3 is TGTGCCAGCACTAGCGGGAGGTTGGGAAATGAGCAGTTCTTC. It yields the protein CASTSGRLGNEQFF.

The DNA of the CDR3 is TGTGCCAGCAGCTTGGCCAGGGCCTACAATGAGCAGTTCTTC. Its translation: CASSLARAYNEQFF. The V call is TRBV11-2, the J call TRBJ2-1, with a tentative D call TRBD1 (5 bases). The germline V and J ends were trimmed by 3 bases and 2 bases, with 8 bases remaining between them. Germline V gene data show CDR1 as SGHAT and CDR2 as FQNNGV. The CDR3 consists of 14 residues.

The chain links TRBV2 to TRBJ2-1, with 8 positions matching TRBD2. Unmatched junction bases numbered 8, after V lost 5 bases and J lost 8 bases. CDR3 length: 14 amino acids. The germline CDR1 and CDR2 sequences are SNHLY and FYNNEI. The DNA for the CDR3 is TGTGCCAGCAGTCCCGGGACTAGTGGGCATGAGCAGTTCTTC. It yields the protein CASSPGTSGHEQFF. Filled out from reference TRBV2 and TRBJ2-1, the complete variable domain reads EPEVTQTPSHQVTQMGQEVILRCVPISNHLYFYWYRQILGQKVEFLVSFYNNEISEKSEIFDDQFSVERPDGSNFTLKIRSTKLEDSAMYFCASSPGTSGHEQFFGPGTRLTVL.

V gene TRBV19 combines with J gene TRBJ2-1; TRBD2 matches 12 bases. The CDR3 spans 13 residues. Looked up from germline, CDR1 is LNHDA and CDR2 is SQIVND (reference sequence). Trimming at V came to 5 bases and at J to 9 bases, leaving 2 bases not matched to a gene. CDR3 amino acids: CASSQGLAGEQFF. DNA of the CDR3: TGTGCCAGTAGTCAGGGACTAGCGGGTGAGCAGTTCTTC.

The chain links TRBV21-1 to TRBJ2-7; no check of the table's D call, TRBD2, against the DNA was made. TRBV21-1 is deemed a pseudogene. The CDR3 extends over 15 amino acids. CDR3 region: CASKRRPHPRYEQYF. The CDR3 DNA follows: TGTGCCAGTAAAAGGAGGCCCCATCCCCGATACGAGCAGTACTTC.

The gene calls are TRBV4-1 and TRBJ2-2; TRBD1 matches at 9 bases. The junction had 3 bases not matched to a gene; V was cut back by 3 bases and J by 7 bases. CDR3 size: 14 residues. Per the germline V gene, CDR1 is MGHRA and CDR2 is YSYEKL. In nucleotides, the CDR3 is TGCGCCAGCAGCCATGGACAGGGGTACGGGGAGCTGTTTTTT. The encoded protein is CASSHGQGYGELFF.

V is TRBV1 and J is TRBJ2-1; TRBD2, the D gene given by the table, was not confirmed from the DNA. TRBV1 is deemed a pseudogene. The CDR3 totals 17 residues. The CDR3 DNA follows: TGCACCAGCAGCCAACCGCCTTCTAGCGGGGGTGACAATGAGCAGTTCTTC. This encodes CTSSQPPSSGGDNEQFF.

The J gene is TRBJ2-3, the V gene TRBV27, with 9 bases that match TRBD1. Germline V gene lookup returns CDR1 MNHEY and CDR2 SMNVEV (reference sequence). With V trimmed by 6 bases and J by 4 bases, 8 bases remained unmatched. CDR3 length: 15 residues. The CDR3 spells CASRLLTGGSDTQYF. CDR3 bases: TGTGCCAGCAGACTCCTGACAGGGGGATCAGATACGCAGTATTTT.

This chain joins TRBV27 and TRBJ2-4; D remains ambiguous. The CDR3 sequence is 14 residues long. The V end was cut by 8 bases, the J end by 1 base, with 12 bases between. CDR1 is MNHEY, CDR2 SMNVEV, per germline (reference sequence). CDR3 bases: TGTGCCAGCGGCCTAACCGGGGCCAAAAACATTCAGTACTTC. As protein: CASGLTGAKNIQYF.